The 10 T cell receptor beta chains in this list originate from one sample, sequenced in a study of CD8 T cells in Susac syndrome. An input of about 0.5 to 1 ug of RNA was subjected to reverse transcription using random hexamers. TCRdb processed the immunoSEQ multiplex PCR reads anew with MiXCR; each CDR3 protein has one entry. This sample yields under 200,000 distinct CDR3 sequences, of which approximately 95% are seen a single time; approximately 0.16% belongs to the top ten. The source material was CD8+ T cells from PBMCs. The origin of the receptors is a human donor with Susac syndrome.

J is TRBJ2-1 and V is TRBV6-5, with TRBD1 matching over 10 bases. Germline values: CDR1 MNHEY, CDR2 SVGAGI. There are 14 residues in the CDR3. With V trimmed by 8 bases and J by 5 bases, 6 bases remained unmatched. CDR3 DNA: TGTGCCAGCTGGGGACAGGGGCGACACAATGAGCAGTTCTTC. It translates to CASWGQGRHNEQFF.

This chain uses TRBV28 with TRBJ1-5; D unresolved. From germline, CDR1 is MDHEN and CDR2 SYDVKM. V lost 0 bases and J 3 bases, leaving 6 bases between the germline ends. The CDR3 is 14 amino acids. CDR3 sequence: CASSLWGDNQPQHF. Here the CDR3 DNA reads TGTGCCAGCAGTTTATGGGGCGACAATCAGCCCCAGCATTTT.

J is TRBJ2-7 and V is TRBV7-8, with 8 bases fitting TRBD1. V trimming: 0 bases; J trimming: 3 bases; junction bases outside the gene matches: 10. The CDR3 runs 17 residues. CDR1 and CDR2 (germline): SGHVS, FQNEAQ. Here the CDR3 reads CASSLAMRDRGFYEQYF. The CDR3, as DNA: TGTGCCAGCAGCTTAGCGATGAGAGACAGGGGATTCTACGAGCAGTACTTC. Together with reference TRBV7-8 and TRBJ2-7, the CDR3 gives the full variable domain: GAGVSQSPRYKVAKRGQDVALRCDPISGHVSLFWYQQALGQGPEFLTYFQNEAQLDKSGLPSDRFFAERPEGSVSTLKIQRTQQEDSAVYLCASSLAMRDRGFYEQYFGPGTRLTVT.

CDR3 nucleotide sequence: TGTGCCAGCAGAACGGGACTAGCGGACAATGAGCAGTTCTTC. Translation gives CASRTGLADNEQFF. The V and J genes are TRBV5-6 and TRBJ2-1; TRBD2 matches 11 bases. CDR1 is SGHDT, CDR2 YYEEEE, per germline. The CDR3 runs to 14 residues. V lost 5 bases to trimming and J lost 5 bases; unmatched junction nucleotides: 3.

V and J are TRBV9 and TRBJ2-6; TRBD1 agrees at 12 bases. Trimming at V came to 0 bases and at J to 3 bases, leaving 4 bases not matched to a gene. The CDR3 length is 18 residues. In germline, CDR1 is SGDLS, CDR2 YYNGEE. In nucleotides, the CDR3 is TGTGCCAGCAGCGTAGCCGGGACAGGGGGCTATGGGGCCAACGTCCTGACTTTC. Protein: CASSVAGTGGYGANVLTF.

This sequence joins TRBV6-5 and TRBJ1-2; D not resolved. This CDR3 has 12 amino acids. Trimming stripped 10 bases from V and 4 bases from J, with 13 bases between. The germline V gene encodes CDR1 MNHEY and CDR2 SVGAGI. The CDR3 region has the DNA TGTGCCACCAAGTACACCGGCTATGGCTACACCTTC. Translated: CATKYTGYGYTF.

The CDR3 DNA sequence: TGTGCCAGCAGCACGGACAGGGAGAACACTGAAGCTTTCTTT. This translates into CASSTDRENTEAFF. The rearrangement links TRBV13 to TRBJ1-1; 8 positions agree with TRBD1. This CDR3 is built from 14 residues. Germline V lookup: CDR1 PRHDT, CDR2 FYEKMQ (reference sequence). The trim removed 5 bases at V and 1 base at J, leaving 3 bases unmatched.

This chain joins TRBV4-1 and TRBJ2-7; D gene uncertain. The CDR3 is made up of 14 amino acids. Germline lookup yields CDR1 MGHRA and CDR2 YSYEKL. V was pared by 1 base and J by 1 base, with 8 bases between. The CDR3 DNA follows: TGCGCCAGCAGCCAAGTCGGCAAGTCCTACGAGCAGTACTTC. Its protein is CASSQVGKSYEQYF.

This sequence joins TRBV19 and TRBJ1-1, with D uncertain. The germline V gene encodes CDR1 LNHDA and CDR2 SQIVND (reference sequence). V shed 5 bases and J shed 3 bases, with 13 bases lying between them. The CDR3 contains 14 residues. The CDR3 reads CASSHEGWYTEAFF. DNA for the CDR3: TGTGCCAGTAGTCACGAAGGTTGGTACACTGAAGCTTTCTTT.

The gene calls are TRBV7-2 and TRBJ2-4; the match to TRBD1 covers 7 bases. CDR1 and CDR2 (germline): SGHTA, FQGNSA. V trimming: 4 bases; J trimming: 2 bases; junction bases outside the gene matches: 14. The CDR3 runs 18 residues. The CDR3 bases are TGTGCCAGCAGCTCCCCAGGGACAGTCACCTCACCCAAAAACATTCAGTACTTC. Translating it yields CASSSPGTVTSPKNIQYF.